The 15 T cell receptor beta chains reported below all come from one sample, sequenced in a study of blood T cell repertoires in COVID-19. Data came from immunoSEQ multiplex PCR; TCRdb stores just in-frame clones and leaves some out. Found here are approximately 500,000 clones, roughly nine tenths of them singletons; the top ten hold less than 9.5%. Sequencing was performed on peripheral blood. The receptor set was obtained from a woman between 45 and 65 years old with COVID-19, enrolled during active disease.

The chain combines TRBV18 with TRBJ2-7; TRBD2 aligns across 8 bases. The ends lost 5 bases at V and 2 bases at J; junction bases unmatched: 8. In germline, CDR1 is KGHSH, CDR2 LQKENI. This CDR3 region has 15 residues. CDR3: CASSSIAGRTYEQYF. The CDR3, as DNA: TGTGCCAGCTCATCTATAGCGGGGAGGACCTACGAGCAGTACTTC.

As for this clone: Other DNA sequences within the sample encode an identical CDR3. The DNA for the CDR3 is TGTGCCAGCTCGCCCAGGGGCGGCACTGAAGCTTTCTTT. Amino acids: CASSPRGGTEAFF. This chain uses TRBV18 with TRBJ1-1; possibly TRBD1 for D (6 bases). V was cut by 6 bases and J by 4 bases, with 12 bases left in between. CDR3 length: 13 amino acids. Per germline, CDR1 KGHSH and CDR2 LQKENI.

The rearrangement uses TRBV7-9 and TRBJ2-7, with TRBD1 matching 8 bases. Trimming cost V 7 bases and J 4 bases; bases outside gene matches: 6. The CDR3 sequence is 13 residues long. Germline CDR1 and CDR2: SEHNR and FQNEAQ (reference sequence). The CDR3 DNA is TGTGCCAGCAACCCGGACAGGGCTTACGAGCAGTACTTC. Translation gives CASNPDRAYEQYF.

The V and J genes are TRBV3-1 (or the pseudogene TRBV3-2) and TRBJ1-6; weak D call: TRBD1 (5 bases). The CDR3 sequence is 16 residues long. Trimming took 0 bases from V and 12 from J, leaving 18 bases between them. Looked up from germline, CDR1 is LGHDT and CDR2 is YNNKEL (reference sequence). Here the CDR3 DNA reads TGTGCCAGCAGCCAAGATCCTGGGGGACTGGGGAGACCCCTCCACTTT. Translated: CASSQDPGGLGRPLHF.

The rearrangement uses TRBV5-4 and TRBJ1-2; 10 bases agree with TRBD1. Trimming removed 4 bases from V and 8 bases from J; junction bases left unmatched: 11. There are 15 residues in the CDR3. Germline loops: CDR1 SGHNT, CDR2 YYREEE (reference sequence). CDR3 protein: CASSGTGAGTGGYTF. The CDR3 DNA sequence: TGTGCCAGCAGCGGGACAGGGGCCGGAACAGGCGGCTACACCTTC.

Concerning this clone: The sample carries other DNA sequences with the same CDR3. This rearrangement joins TRBV5-4 to TRBJ1-2; TRBD1 might be the D (5 bases). This CDR3 spans 13 amino acids. The V gene's germline CDR1 is SGHNT and CDR2 YYREEE (reference sequence). V lost 4 bases, J lost 5 bases, and 12 bases lay in between. CDR3: CASSPDRSYGYTF. CDR3 DNA sequence: TGTGCCAGCAGCCCCGACAGAAGTTATGGCTACACCTTC. The variable domain in full, with the rest retrieved from reference TRBV5-4 and TRBJ1-2, is ETGVTQSPTHLIKTRGQQVTLRCSSQSGHNTVSWYQQALGQGPQFIFQYYREEENGRGNFPPRFSGLQFPNYSSELNVNALELDDSALYLCASSPDRSYGYTFGSGTRLTVV.

The chain recombines TRBV9 with TRBJ2-3; no reliable D call. V was pared by 0 bases and J by 1 base, with 6 bases between. Germline values: CDR1 SGDLS, CDR2 YYNGEE. The CDR3 runs 14 residues. CDR3 sequence (DNA): TGTGCCAGCAGCGTAGCCCCAGGCACAGATACGCAGTATTTT. This sequence encodes CASSVAPGTDTQYF.

The chain is built from TRBV27 and TRBJ1-3; D is undetermined. Trimming shortened V by 6 bases and J by 4 bases, and 13 bases separated the two germline ends. The CDR3 runs 14 residues. Germline V gene sequence: CDR1 MNHEY, CDR2 SMNVEV (reference sequence). CDR3 coding DNA: TGTGCCAGCAGGCCCCTTGGGCCGGGAAACACCATATATTTT. Translating it yields CASRPLGPGNTIYF.

The gene calls are TRBV3-1 (or the pseudogene TRBV3-2) and TRBJ1-3, with TRBD1 matching 7 bases. Looked up from germline, CDR1 is LGHDT and CDR2 is YNNKEL (reference sequence). Germline trimming cut 0 bases from V and 5 bases from J; bases unmatched to any gene: 4. The CDR3 runs 15 residues. CDR3 amino acids: CASSQDPGQRNTIYF. In nucleotides, the CDR3 is TGTGCCAGCAGCCAAGATCCGGGACAGAGAAACACCATATATTTT.

The chain combines TRBV6-5 with TRBJ2-7, with 10 positions matching TRBD2. The germline gives CDR1 MNHEY, CDR2 SVGAGI. The V and J ends lost 6 bases and 9 bases, in that order; junction bases with no gene match: 8. The CDR3 runs 13 residues. CDR3 nucleotide sequence: TGTGCCAGCAGGACCAGCGGGGGGGCTGCGCAGTACTTC. It is translated as CASRTSGGAAQYF.

This clone appeared a single time. The J gene is TRBJ2-5, the V gene TRBV19; 9 bases map to TRBD1. Germline V gene sequence: CDR1 LNHDA, CDR2 SQIVND (reference sequence). After removal of 7 bases from V and 4 bases from J, the junction contained 7 bases not matched to a gene. The CDR3 runs to 14 residues. The CDR3 loop reads CASTTQGARETQYF. The DNA of the CDR3 is TGTGCCAGTACCACACAGGGGGCCCGAGAGACCCAGTACTTC.

CDR3 in amino acids: CASSQASGFNEQYF. CDR3 DNA: TGCGCCAGCAGCCAGGCCTCGGGTTTCAACGAGCAGTACTTC. The chain joins TRBV4-1 to TRBJ2-7; the D is unclear. V lost 3 bases and J 5 bases, leaving 14 bases between the germline ends. The germline V gene encodes CDR1 MGHRA and CDR2 YSYEKL. The CDR3 length is 14 residues.

CDR3 residues: CASSPRDTGDYYGYTF. The CDR3 region has the DNA TGTGCCAGCTCACCACGGGACACCGGTGATTACTATGGCTACACCTTC. This sequence joins TRBV18 and TRBJ1-2, with D possibly matching TRBD1 (6 bases). Germline V gene data show CDR1 as KGHSH and CDR2 as LQKENI. The CDR3 loop spans 16 amino acids. Trimming pared 1 base from V and 3 bases from J, leaving 15 bases between.

The V and J genes are TRBV3-1 (or the pseudogene TRBV3-2) and TRBJ2-2, with a possible D match to TRBD2 (6 bases). The V gene lost 2 bases and the J gene lost 12 bases, with 16 bases spanning the gap. From germline, CDR1 is LGHDT and CDR2 YNNKEL (reference sequence). This CDR3 has 14 amino acids. Here the CDR3 reads CASSQKPSEVKLFF. In DNA form, the CDR3 reads TGTGCCAGCAGCCAAAAGCCTAGCGAGGTTAAGCTGTTTTTT.

The chain recombines TRBV9 with TRBJ1-6; D unclear. V lost 3 bases, J lost 10 bases, and 14 bases lay in between. The germline V gene has CDR1 SGDLS and CDR2 YYNGEE. This CDR3 is 14 amino acids long. In DNA form, the CDR3 reads TGTGCCAGCAGCGCTAATCCCGGGGTCTCACCCCTCCACTTT. Translation: CASSANPGVSPLHF.